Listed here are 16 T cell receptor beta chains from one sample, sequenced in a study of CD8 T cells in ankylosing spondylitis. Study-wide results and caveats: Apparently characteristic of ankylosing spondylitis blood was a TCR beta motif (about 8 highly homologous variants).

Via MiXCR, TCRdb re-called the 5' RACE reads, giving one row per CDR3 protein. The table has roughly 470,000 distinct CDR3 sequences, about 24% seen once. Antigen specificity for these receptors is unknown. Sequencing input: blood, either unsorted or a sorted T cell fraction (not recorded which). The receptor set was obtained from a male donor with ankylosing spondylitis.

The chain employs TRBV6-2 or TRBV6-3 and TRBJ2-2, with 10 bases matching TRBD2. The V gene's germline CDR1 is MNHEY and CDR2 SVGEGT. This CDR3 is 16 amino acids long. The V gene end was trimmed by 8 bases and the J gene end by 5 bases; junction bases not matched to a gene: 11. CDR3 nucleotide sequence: TGTGCCAGCCTCAAAGCGGGAGGGCTAACGACCGGGGAGCTGTTTTTT. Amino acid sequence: CASLKAGGLTTGELFF.

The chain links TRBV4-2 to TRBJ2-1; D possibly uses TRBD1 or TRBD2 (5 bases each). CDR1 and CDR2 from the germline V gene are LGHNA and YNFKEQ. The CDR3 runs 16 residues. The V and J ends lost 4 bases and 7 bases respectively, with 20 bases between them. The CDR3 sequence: CASSRTAVLGGNEQFF. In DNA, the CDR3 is TGTGCCAGCAGCCGAACAGCGGTCCTTGGGGGAAATGAGCAGTTCTTC.

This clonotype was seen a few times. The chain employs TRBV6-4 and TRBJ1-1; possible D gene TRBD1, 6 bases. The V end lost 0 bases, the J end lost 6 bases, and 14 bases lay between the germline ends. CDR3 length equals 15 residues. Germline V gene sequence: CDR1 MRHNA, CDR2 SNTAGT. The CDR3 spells CASSDSFGGRAEAFF. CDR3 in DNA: TGTGCCAGCAGTGACTCCTTCGGGGGCCGGGCTGAAGCTTTCTTT.

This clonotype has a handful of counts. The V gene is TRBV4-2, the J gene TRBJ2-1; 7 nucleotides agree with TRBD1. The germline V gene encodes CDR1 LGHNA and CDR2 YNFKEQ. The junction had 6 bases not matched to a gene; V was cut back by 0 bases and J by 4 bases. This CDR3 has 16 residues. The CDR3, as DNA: TGTGCCAGCAGCCAAGATCTGGGGGACAGATACAATGAGCAGTTCTTC. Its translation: CASSQDLGDRYNEQFF.

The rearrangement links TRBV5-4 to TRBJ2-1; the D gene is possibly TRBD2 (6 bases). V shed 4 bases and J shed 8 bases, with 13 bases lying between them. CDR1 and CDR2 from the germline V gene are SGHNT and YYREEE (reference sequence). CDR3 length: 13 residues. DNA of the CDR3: TGTGCCAGCAGCAAACGGGAGTTGGATGAGCAGTTCTTC. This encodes CASSKRELDEQFF.

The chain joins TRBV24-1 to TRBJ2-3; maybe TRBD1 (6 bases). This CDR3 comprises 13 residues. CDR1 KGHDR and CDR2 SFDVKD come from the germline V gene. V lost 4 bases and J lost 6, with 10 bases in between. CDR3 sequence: CATSDRDRDTQYF. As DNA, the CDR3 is TGTGCCACCAGTGACCGAGACAGGGATACGCAGTATTTT.

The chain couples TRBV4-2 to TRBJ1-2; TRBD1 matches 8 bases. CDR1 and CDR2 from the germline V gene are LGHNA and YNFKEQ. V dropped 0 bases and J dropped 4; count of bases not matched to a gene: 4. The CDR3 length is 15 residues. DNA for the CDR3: TGTGCCAGCAGCCAAGACAGGGGGCGCGTCTATGGCTACACCTTC. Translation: CASSQDRGRVYGYTF.

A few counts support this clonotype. This chain's CDR3 is CASSLAGAKETQYF. CDR3 in DNA: TGCGCCAGCAGCTTAGCGGGAGCAAAAGAGACCCAGTACTTC. The genes are TRBV5-1 and TRBJ2-5, with TRBD2 matching over 8 bases. This CDR3 contains 14 residues. V gave up 2 bases and J gave up 3 bases; unmatched junction bases: 3. Germline V gene data show CDR1 as SGHRS and CDR2 as YFSETQ. The full variable domain, its missing parts supplied by reference TRBV5-1 and TRBJ2-5, is KAGVTQTPRYLIKTRGQQVTLSCSPISGHRSVSWYQQTPGQGLQFLFEYFSETQRNKGNFPGRFSGRQFSNSRSEMNVSTLELGDSALYLCASSLAGAKETQYFGPGTRLLVL.

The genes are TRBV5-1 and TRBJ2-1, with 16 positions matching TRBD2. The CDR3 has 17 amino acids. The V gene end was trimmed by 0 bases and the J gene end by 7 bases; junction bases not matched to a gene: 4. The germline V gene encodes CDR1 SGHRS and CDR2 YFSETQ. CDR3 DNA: TGCGCCAGCAGCTTGGCGGGACTAGCGGGGGGGGAAAATGAGCAGTTCTTC. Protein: CASSLAGLAGGENEQFF.

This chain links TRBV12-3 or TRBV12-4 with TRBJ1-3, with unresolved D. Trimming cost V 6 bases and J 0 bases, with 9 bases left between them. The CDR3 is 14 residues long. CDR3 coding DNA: TGTGCCAGCAGCGCCCTAGCCTCTGGAAACACCATATATTTT. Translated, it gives CASSALASGNTIYF.

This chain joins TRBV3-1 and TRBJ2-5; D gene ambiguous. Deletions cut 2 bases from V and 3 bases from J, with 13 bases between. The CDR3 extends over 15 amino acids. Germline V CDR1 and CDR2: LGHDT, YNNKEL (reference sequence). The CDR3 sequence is CASSQFSASEETQYF. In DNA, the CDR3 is TGTGCCAGCAGCCAATTCTCGGCGTCGGAAGAGACCCAGTACTTC.

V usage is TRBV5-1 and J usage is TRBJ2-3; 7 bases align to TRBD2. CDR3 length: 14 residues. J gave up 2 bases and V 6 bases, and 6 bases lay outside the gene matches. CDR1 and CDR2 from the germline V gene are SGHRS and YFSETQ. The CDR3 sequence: CASTRAGPTDTQYF. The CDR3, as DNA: TGCGCCAGCACCCGAGCGGGACCCACAGATACGCAGTATTTT.

CDR3: CASGTGNNQPQHF. The CDR3 DNA reads TGTGCCAGCGGAACAGGGAACAATCAGCCCCAGCATTTT. The gene calls are TRBV11-2 and TRBJ1-5; D perhaps matches TRBD1 (6 bases). Germline V gene data show CDR1 as SGHAT and CDR2 as FQNNGV. The CDR3 is 13 residues long. V dropped 8 bases and J dropped 3 bases, with 11 bases sitting between them.

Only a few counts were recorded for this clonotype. CDR3 sequence: CASSLRTGSDEQYF. The DNA for the CDR3 is TGCGCCAGCAGCCTCCGGACAGGGTCTGACGAGCAGTACTTC. The chain joins TRBV5-1 to TRBJ2-7, with 8 bases identical to TRBD1. This CDR3 has 14 amino acids. V dropped 4 bases and J dropped 5; count of bases not matched to a gene: 8. CDR1 is SGHRS and CDR2 is YFSETQ in the germline V gene. Looking up the rest from reference TRBV5-1 and TRBJ2-7 gives the full variable domain: KAGVTQTPRYLIKTRGQQVTLSCSPISGHRSVSWYQQTPGQGLQFLFEYFSETQRNKGNFPGRFSGRQFSNSRSEMNVSTLELGDSALYLCASSLRTGSDEQYFGPGTRLTVT.

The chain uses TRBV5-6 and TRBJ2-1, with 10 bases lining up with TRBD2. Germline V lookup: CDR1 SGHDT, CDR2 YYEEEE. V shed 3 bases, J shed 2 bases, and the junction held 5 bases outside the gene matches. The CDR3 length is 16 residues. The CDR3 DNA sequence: TGTGCCAGCAGCTCCGGACTAGCGGACCCCTACAATGAGCAGTTCTTC. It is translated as CASSSGLADPYNEQFF.

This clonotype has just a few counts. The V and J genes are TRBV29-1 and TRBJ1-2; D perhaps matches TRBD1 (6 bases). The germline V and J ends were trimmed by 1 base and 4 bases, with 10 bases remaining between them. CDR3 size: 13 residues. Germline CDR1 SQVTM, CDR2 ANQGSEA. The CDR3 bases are TGCAGCGTTGAAGGGGGGCAGTTCTATGGCTACACCTTC. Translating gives CSVEGGQFYGYTF.